This T cell receptor beta chain was sequenced for a study of regulatory T cells in long-lasting Graves disease. The TCR beta library used iRepertoire HTBI primers with Arm-PCR amplification of CDR3. TCRdb reanalysed the multiplex PCR reads using MiXCR and keeps one entry per CDR3 protein. The sample lists roughly 500,000 distinct CDR3 sequences, about 14% occurring once. Time point reported: newly diagnosed GD, antithyroid drugs for less than 3 months. RNA extracted from PBMCs served as the sequencing template. The same data also contributed to another study, on T cells in Graves' hyperthyroidism and ophthalmopathy.

The sequence was collected from a woman aged 45-59 years with Graves disease. The material sequenced was peripheral blood mononuclear cells (PBMCs), taken at new diagnosis, from a patient treated with antithyroid drugs.

The CDR3 protein is CASSLGSQSSYNSPLHF. The CDR3 DNA is TGTGCCAGCAGTCTGGGGTCCCAGAGCTCCTATAATTCACCCCTCCACTTT. The chain links TRBV28 to TRBJ1-6; D gene ambiguous. This CDR3 contains 17 residues. The V gene's germline CDR1 is MDHEN and CDR2 SYDVKM. Between the trimmed V and J ends, which lost 5 bases and 0 bases, there was a span of 14 bases.